The source of this T cell receptor (beta chain) is a study of cytomegalovirus exposure and HLA in healthy donors (dated by TCRdb to 2015 to 2018). Turning to the overall study: An earlier analysis of roughly 630 of the donors reported approximately 270 Gb of sequence data and more than 90 million unique TCR beta sequences from about 200 million T cells. The genetic ancestry cluster associated with self-reported Caucasian donors included about 81% of the approximately 430 genotyped donors. The aim of the study was to test whether cataloging public T cell receptors could identify signatures of past pathogen exposure. To study patterns of TCR occurrence, a later analysis re-analyzed previously published TCR beta repertoires from 550 to 800 donors and added high-resolution HLA genotyping. Donor age, sex, ethnicity and CMV serostatus were compiled together with the repertoire data. A later genetic analysis used genome-wide SNP genotypes for about 60% of the roughly 700 donors, treating that subset as a discovery cohort. To predict cytomegalovirus infection status, the study brought together high-throughput TCR immunosequencing, statistical association of individual TCRs with disease status, and machine learning. About five DR-DQ haplotypes were treated as single units for association and clustering because of strong linkage in the cohort. Among some 400 genotyped donors of the cohort, an average of around 220,000 unique TCR beta nucleotide sequences was sequenced per donor, of which about 18% were non-productive. In an earlier analysis of 550 to 700 of the donors, high-throughput TCR beta sequencing was used to judge whether each TCR beta V gene segment behaved as functional or pseudogenic. Using immunosequencing, the study profiled T cell repertoires from roughly 650 subjects and related those repertoires to cytomegalovirus serostatus. The number of typed donors differed by locus: 629-630 for A, B, C, DRB1 and DQB1; 522 for DQA1; around 610 for DPA1; and some 470 for DPB1. All discovery cohort repertoires had been generated on a single sequencing platform. In addition to the first cohort of 666 subjects, a separate validation cohort of under 150 different subjects was used. The later analysis used no new phenotypic data to find candidate immune exposures, relying instead on TCR beta sequences and their occurrence across donors. About 280 gigabases of sequencing data and 80 million or so unique TCR sequences were included in an early release covering about 620 HLA-typed donors. HLA typing covered class I and class II loci at four-digit resolution.

General findings and caveats noted by the study authors: Specific HLA alleles were associated with more than 15,000 TCR beta sequences at a false discovery rate of 0.05 in a later analysis. A few of the identified cytomegalovirus-associated TCR beta chains were confirmed in vitro to be specific for cytomegalovirus antigens. Strong co-occurrence of HLA alleles, especially DR and DQ, made assigning TCR associations to individual alleles difficult. Some IMGT-functional V segments, including TRBV6-2 and TRBV6-3, could not be distinguished by the 87-base-pair reads and were therefore excluded. Compared with equally common non-associated chains, HLA-associated TCR beta chains in a later analysis were more clonally expanded and had lower generation probabilities. Because some donors lacked HLA typing at each locus, the association tests relied only on the typed subset. While some public TCRs were present in many individuals, most TCR sequences turned up only very rarely across donors. The classifier was reported to diagnose cytomegalovirus status with high specificity and sensitivity in both the original cohort and the validation cohort. According to a later analysis, most CMV-associated TCR beta chains appeared to be HLA-restricted, and the HLA associations seemed to be driven largely by CMV exposure. A later genetic analysis associated a missense DCLRE1C variant with V-gene and J-gene trimming of TCR beta chains, and an independent cohort replicated the association. In a later genetic analysis, fewer N-insertions in productive TCRs were reported among donors in an Asian-associated ancestry cluster than the 666-donor mean. The authors suggested that the approach could potentially be extended to other disease states and immunological phenotypes. Correlated functional status among segregating V segments might reflect linkage disequilibrium, but an unknown experimental factor could not be ruled out. Sequencing depth was assumed to be roughly uniform across donors in the presence/absence analyses, though that assumption may not hold. In a later analysis, several top co-occurrence clusters were reported to appear linked to parvovirus B19, influenza, CMV and Epstein-Barr virus. The only immune exposure information available for the cohort was CMV serostatus. An earlier analysis of approximately 590 of the donors showed that most TCR beta V segments appeared in productive rearrangements either about 87% or about 30% of the time, which broadly matched IMGT annotations. According to a later analysis, TCR association rates differed among HLA loci, with DRB1 alleles showing the most associated TCRs and HLA-C alleles showing the fewest. Roughly 15 rarely observed V segments, including chromosome 9 orphons, were excluded from the earlier analysis of approximately 500 of the donors because counts were too low. In the study, around 150 TCR beta chains were listed as associated with cytomegalovirus. This cohort had only TCR beta chains sequenced, and the lack of alpha or paired-chain data limited which features could be detected. A further reported finding was that TCR beta sequences accurately predicted the HLA-A and HLA-B alleles for most subjects in the first cohort. A cluster of highly shared sequence variants was judged likely to be a technical artifact of the sequencing pipeline.

The cohort was made up of 666 healthy bone marrow donors. All cohort members were sampled while nominally healthy, although unrecorded immune exposures were likely present. The donor was CMV seropositive and belonged to the group of about 290 seropositive cohort members. Every donor gave a peripheral blood sample, and the peripheral blood mononuclear cells from that sample were used for TCR beta sequencing. Genomic DNA extraction from the blood cell samples was performed with the Qiagen DNeasy Blood Extraction Kit. The CDR3 holds 14 amino acids from the cysteine to the phenylalanine. The kept DNA is CDR3 alone, 42 bases in frame from the first base. CDR1 is given as MNHNY and CDR2 as SVGAGI, both from the germline V gene (reference sequence). From V the trimming removes 0 bases and from J it removes 6 bases, while the gene matches leave 5 bases of the junction unaccounted for. The library was produced with the immunoSEQ multiplex PCR assay. A mixture of 60 forward primers for TCR Vbeta segments and 13 reverse primers for TCR Jbeta segments was used in the multiplex PCR. Amplification of the CDR3 region of rearranged TCR beta genes was performed with a multiplex PCR assay on genomic DNA. On the Illumina HiSeq System, the amplified TCR beta libraries were sequenced as 87-base-pair reads. For the original study's pipeline: Across the 500 to 700 repertoires, a later analysis counted 80 million or so unique TCR beta chains, 9.5 million to 12 million of which were shared by at least two donors. Raw reads were error-corrected and collapsed into unique sequences by a nearest-neighbor algorithm in which closely related sequences were merged to remove PCR and sequencing errors. CDR3 sequences were aligned to IMGT reference sequences to assign V, D and J gene segments. For a sequence to be retained, a match of at least six nucleotides to both a V gene segment and a J gene segment was required. A rearrangement was called productive if the CDR3 had no stop codons and remained in frame with V and J, and every other rearrangement was called non-productive. CDR3 was defined by IMGT convention, running from the second conserved V-encoded cysteine to the conserved J-encoded phenylalanine. The earlier analysis of some 550 of the donors excluded any sequence lacking an unambiguous match to a single V gene segment. In an earlier analysis of around 590 of the donors, a V segment was called functional when productive rearrangements were above 56.7%, and segregating when the standard deviation between donors exceeded 5%. To diagnose cytomegalovirus status from the catalog of TCR beta chain sequences, a statistical classification framework was built. V and J gene assignment, in a later analysis, came from comparing TCR nucleotide sequences with IMGT/GENE-DB human TR gene sequences. The TCRdist pipeline was used in a later analysis to assign CDR3 sequences and most-parsimonious VDJ recombination scenarios. In a later analysis, each TCR beta chain was defined by its CDR3 amino acid sequence together with its V-gene family, and reads lacking a unique V-gene family were excluded. In a later analysis, fewer than 600 highly shared, low-generation-probability nucleotide sequences were removed to address suspected cross-contamination and a sequencing artifact. In a later analysis, a clonal expansion index for each public chain was calculated from normalized within-repertoire ranks of inferred template counts. A later analysis computed generation probabilities with a VDJ recombination model fitted to out-of-frame rearrangements, and checked the results against IGoR. In a later analysis, hypergeometric tests were used to score TCR-TCR, TCR-HLA and TCR-CMV co-occurrence, with a repertoire-size bias correction applied to TCR pairs. A later analysis estimated false discovery rates by permuting HLA or CMV assignments 20 times. In a later analysis, co-occurring TCRs were grouped with DBSCAN, and TCRdist sequence similarity was added when clustering was performed within HLA-allele-positive subsets. Co-occurrence clustering excluded repertoires with fewer than 30,000 or more than 120,000 public chains, plus five with anomalous nucleotide sharing. TCRdb limited this immuneACCESS table to in-frame rearrangements with V and J called. A share of clones is missing; checked studies link under half to unresolved V genes, and the rest is unexplained. V and J calls and clone size are given by that table; D and trimming were obtained from the DNA. Counted in this sample were approximately 160,000 clones; 65% to 80% of them appeared once. Around 3% of the sample is held by the ten biggest clonotypes.

Comment on this clone: The clone's antigen remains unknown. No per-base quality is available; no much larger clone lies one base away.

The source is a woman aged 45-59 years in good health and CMV-seropositive. What was sequenced was PBMCs. The rearrangement joined TRBV6-6 to TRBJ2-7; 7 junctional bases match TRBD1. The nucleotide sequence reads as follows: TGTGCCAGCAGTTACTCGATGACAGGGAGCGAGCAGTACTTC. This translates into CASSYSMTGSEQYF.